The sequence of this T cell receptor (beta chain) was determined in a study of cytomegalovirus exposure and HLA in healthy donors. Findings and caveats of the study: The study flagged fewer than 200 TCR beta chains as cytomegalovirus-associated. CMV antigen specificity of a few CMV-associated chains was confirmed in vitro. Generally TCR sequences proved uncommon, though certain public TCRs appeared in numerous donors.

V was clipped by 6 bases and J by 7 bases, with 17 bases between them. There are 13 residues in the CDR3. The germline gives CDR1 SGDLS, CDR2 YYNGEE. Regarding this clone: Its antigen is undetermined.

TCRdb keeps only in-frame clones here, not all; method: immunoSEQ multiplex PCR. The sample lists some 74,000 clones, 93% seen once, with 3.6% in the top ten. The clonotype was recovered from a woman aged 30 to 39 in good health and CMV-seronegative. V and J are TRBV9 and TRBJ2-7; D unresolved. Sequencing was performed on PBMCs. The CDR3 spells CASTSYVNGEQYF. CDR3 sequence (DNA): TGTGCCAGCACCTCATACGTCAACGGGGAGCAGTACTTC.